This is a list of T cell receptor beta chains from one sample in a study of T cell responses to AZD1222 COVID-19 vaccine. Data came from immunoSEQ multiplex PCR; TCRdb stores just in-frame clones and leaves some out. Among 98,000 or so clones listed, over 90% were seen once. The sample was peripheral blood, taken on day 0 of AZD1222 vaccination. All receptors derive from an adult in good health. Both conserved end residues are part of each CDR3. D genes are given only for firm matches. Size values are once, few and many counts, or a class for expanded clones, and some rows have none.

TGCGCCAGCAAAACAACTAGCACAGATACGCAGTATTTT CASKTTSTDTQYF TRBJ2-3 TRBV5-1 . .
TGTGCCAGCAGCTCGGACTATCGTTGGGAGACCCAGTACTTC CASSSDYRWETQYF TRBJ2-5 TRBV6-2/TRBV6-3 . .
TGTGCCAGCAGAGGGACAGGGTATCAGCCCCAGCATTTT CASRGTGYQPQHF TRBJ1-5 TRBV2 . TRBD1
TGTGCCAGCAGCCAAGGGGCCGACCAGGGCTCCTACGAGCAGTACTTC CASSQGADQGSYEQYF TRBJ2-7 TRBV3-1/TRBV3-2 . .
TGTGCCAGCAGTCCCCTTAGCTCCTACGAGCAGTACTTC CASSPLSSYEQYF TRBJ2-7 TRBV28 . .
TGTGCCTGGAGTTGGGATCCTTGGAATGAGCAGTTCTTC CAWSWDPWNEQFF TRBJ2-1 TRBV30 . .
TGTGCCAGCAGCTTGCCGGGAGTGAACACAGATACGCAGTATTTT CASSLPGVNTDTQYF TRBJ2-3 TRBV5-4 . .
TGTGCCAGCAGCTTCCGAGCAACGGCCGGCTCGGCGGATATCTCTGGAAACACCATATATTTT CASSFRATAGSADISGNTIYF TRBJ1-3 TRBV13 . .
TGTGCCTGGAGTCCCCACTGGGAAGGAGGCTACGAGCAGTACTTC CAWSPHWEGGYEQYF TRBJ2-7 TRBV30 many .
TGTGCCAGCAGTCCCAGGTGGGGGGGCAATCAGCCCCAGCATTTT CASSPRWGGNQPQHF TRBJ1-5 TRBV27 once .
TGTGCCAGCAGCTTACTTTTCGGGGCTGAAGCTTTCTTT CASSLLFGAEAFF TRBJ1-1 TRBV7-2 once .
TGTGCCAGCAGCTTAGATGGACGGGGCGTTCCCTACGAGCAGTACTTC CASSLDGRGVPYEQYF TRBJ2-7 TRBV11-2 . .
TGTGCCAGCAGCTCCAGGGCCCGGGAAACCCAGTACTTC CASSSRARETQYF TRBJ2-5 TRBV7-2 . .
TGTGCCAGCCGGAAAGCAGGGGGCGCAGGTGAGCAGTTCTTC CASRKAGGAGEQFF TRBJ2-1 TRBV6-4 . TRBD1
TGCGCCAGCAGCGCGGGACAGGGGAGGGACGAGCAGTACTTC CASSAGQGRDEQYF TRBJ2-7 TRBV5-1 . TRBD1
TGTGCCAGCAGTTACTCCTCCTCGGGGGGGCGGTACTTC CASSYSSSGGRYF TRBJ2-7 TRBV6-5 . TRBD2
TGTGCCAGTAGTATCCGACAGGGGGCAGATACGCAGTATTTT CASSIRQGADTQYF TRBJ2-3 TRBV19 . TRBD1
TGCGCCAGCAGCCAAGATTGGCAAAATGAGCAGTTCTTC CASSQDWQNEQFF TRBJ2-1 TRBV4-1 few .
TGTGCCAGCACCATAGCGGGAGGGCCTCTCAATGAGCAGTTCTTC CASTIAGGPLNEQFF TRBJ2-1 TRBV2 . TRBD2
TGTGCCAGTAGTATTTCTGGCTCCAATGAGCAGTTCTTC CASSISGSNEQFF TRBJ2-1 TRBV19 . .
TGTGCCAGCAGTTTATGGGGCTATGGCTACACCTTC CASSLWGYGYTF TRBJ1-2 TRBV28 . .
TGTGCCAGCATGCCGGGACAGGGTCGGAATGAGCAGTTCTTC CASMPGQGRNEQFF TRBJ2-1 TRBV9 once TRBD1
TGTGCCACCAGCAGAGATAAGGGTAATGAAAAACTGTTTTTT CATSRDKGNEKLFF TRBJ1-4 TRBV15 once .
TGCAGCGTTGGCCGAGACCTGGGGGAGCAGTACTTC CSVGRDLGEQYF TRBJ2-7 TRBV29-1 . .
TGTGCCAGCAGCATCCAGACAGGCTACCAAGAGACCCAGTACTTC CASSIQTGYQETQYF TRBJ2-5 TRBV7-2 . .
TGTGCCAGCAGCCAGGAGACTAGCCGTGGACCAGAGACCCAGTACTTC CASSQETSRGPETQYF TRBJ2-5 TRBV4-2 . TRBD2
TGCAGCGTTACCACTTCTCAACGGGCAGATACGCAGTATTTT CSVTTSQRADTQYF TRBJ2-3 TRBV29-1 . .
TGTGCCAGCAGCTTAGATAGATGGCAGCCCCAGCATTTT CASSLDRWQPQHF TRBJ1-5 TRBV11-2 . .
TGTGCCAGCAGTTACCCCGGACAGGAGTGGGAGACCCAGTACTTC CASSYPGQEWETQYF TRBJ2-5 TRBV6-5 . TRBD1
TGCGCCAGCAGTCGGCTAGCGGGTACGACCAGCACAGATACGCAGTATTTT CASSRLAGTTSTDTQYF TRBJ2-3 TRBV10-2 . TRBD2
TGCGCCACCCATAGGACCGGGGGGAACACCGGGGAGCTGTTTTTT CATHRTGGNTGELFF TRBJ2-2 TRBV5-1 . .
TGTGCCAGCAGCGTCAGGGCAGATCAGCCCCAGCATTTT CASSVRADQPQHF TRBJ1-5 TRBV9 once .
TGTGCCAGCAGCTTGCTAGCGGCACCACAAGAGACCCAGTACTTC CASSLLAAPQETQYF TRBJ2-5 TRBV7-8 . TRBD2
TGTGCCAGCAGTTTTGGGCTTTCCCGCAGTCAGTATTTT CASSFGLSRSQYF TRBJ2-3 TRBV27 . .
TGTGCCAGCAGCCCCTTCGACACCGGATACGAGCAGTACTTC CASSPFDTGYEQYF TRBJ2-7 TRBV14 once .
TGTGCCAGCAGCCACTCAGGGGGCGGACAGCCCCAGCATTTT CASSHSGGGQPQHF TRBJ1-5 TRBV3-1/TRBV3-2 . TRBD1
TGTGCCAGCAGTGAATGGGCAATCGCCTCTGGAAACACCATATATTTT CASSEWAIASGNTIYF TRBJ1-3 TRBV2 . .
TGTGCCAGCAGTGAAGCGGGAAGCTCCTATAATTCACCCCTCCACTTT CASSEAGSSYNSPLHF TRBJ1-6 TRBV6-1 . .
TGCGCCAGCAGTCTCCGACATCCGAACACTGAAGCTTTCTTT CASSLRHPNTEAFF TRBJ1-1 TRBV5-1 . .
TGTGCCAGCAGCCCCCTCCATCCCAGTTTGAACACTGAAGCTTTCTTT CASSPLHPSLNTEAFF TRBJ1-1 TRBV3-1/TRBV3-2 . .
TGTGCCAGCAGTTTAATCGGGAGAAACACCATATATTTT CASSLIGRNTIYF TRBJ1-3 TRBV28 . .
TGCGCCAGCACCCAGGTACAGGTGGGTTACGGCACTGAAGCTTTCTTT CASTQVQVGYGTEAFF TRBJ1-1 TRBV4-1 . .
TGTGCCAGCTCACCACCGGCTAGCCAGGATACGCAGTATTTT CASSPPASQDTQYF TRBJ2-3 TRBV18 . .
TGCAGTGCCCAACCGGACAATGAGCAGTTCTTC CSAQPDNEQFF TRBJ2-1 TRBV20-1 . .
TGCGCCAGCAGCTTGATGGCAGGGAGTACCTATGGCTACACCTTC CASSLMAGSTYGYTF TRBJ1-2 TRBV5-1 . .
TGTGCCAGCAGCCCGGGGGGCGGAATGACGAACACCGGGGAGCTGTTTTTT CASSPGGGMTNTGELFF TRBJ2-2 TRBV5-4 . .
TGCGCCAGCAGCCCCACGGGACAGGGACAATTCAATACGCAGTATTTT CASSPTGQGQFNTQYF TRBJ2-3 TRBV4-1 . TRBD1
TGCGCCAGCAGCTTGGGGGTTATCCGGTCTGGGGCCAACGTCCTGACTTTC CASSLGVIRSGANVLTF TRBJ2-6 TRBV5-1 . .
TGTGCCACCAGCAGAGTTGATAAACCTGGCTACAATGAGCAGTTCTTC CATSRVDKPGYNEQFF TRBJ2-1 TRBV15 . .
TGTGCCAGCAGCGACGGAAGCGGGTATTACAATGAGCAGTTCTTC CASSDGSGYYNEQFF TRBJ2-1 TRBV7-3 . .
TGTGCCAGTAAGAAGTTAGGTACCGGGGAGCTGTTTTTT CASKKLGTGELFF TRBJ2-2 TRBV6-5 . .
TGCGCCAGCAGCCACCAACCCAATTCCGATGCAACTAATGAAAAACTGTTTTTT CASSHQPNSDATNEKLFF TRBJ1-4 TRBV4-1 . .
TGTGCCACCAGTGGGACTCCTGACAGGGGTCATGGCTACACCTTC CATSGTPDRGHGYTF TRBJ1-2 TRBV24-1 once TRBD1
TGTGCCAGCAGTTACAACACCAAAACCTACGAGCAGTACTTC CASSYNTKTYEQYF TRBJ2-7 TRBV6-5 once .
TGTGCCAGCAGCTTCCAGGGGGCTACGCAGTATTTT CASSFQGATQYF TRBJ2-3 TRBV7-9 . TRBD1